The rows below give T cell receptor beta chains drawn from one sample of a study of T cells in Graves' hyperthyroidism and ophthalmopathy. MiXCR, run by TCRdb on the multiplex PCR reads, gives a single entry per CDR3 protein. The sample lists around 420,000 distinct CDR3 sequences; around 14% were seen once. Source material: blood. These receptors all stem from a woman under 30 with Graves' hyperthyroidism. Both conserved end residues are part of each CDR3. D genes are given only for firm matches. Clone size is stated in some rows and not others, as once, few, many or a class when expanded.

j_call | clone_size | v_call | d_call | cdr3_aa | cdr3_nt
TRBJ2-7 | many | TRBV20-1 | TRBD2 | CSASGRLAGVEQYF | TGCAGTGCTAGCGGACGCCTAGCGGGAGTCGAGCAGTACTTC
TRBJ2-7 | - | TRBV9 | - | CASSPRQTFSYEQYF | TGTGCCAGCAGCCCCAGACAGACCTTCTCCTACGAGCAGTACTTC
TRBJ1-1 | many | TRBV5-5 | - | CASSLETGEAFF | TGTGCCAGCAGCTTGGAAACCGGGGAAGCTTTCTTT
TRBJ1-6 | many | TRBV3-1 | - | CASNLWTGSGSPLHF | TGTGCCAGCAACCTATGGACGGGATCGGGGTCACCCCTCCACTTT
TRBJ1-4 | many | TRBV28 | - | CASNYPGRTNEKLFF | TGTGCCAGCAACTACCCGGGACGGACTAATGAAAAACTGTTTTTT
TRBJ2-3 | - | TRBV12-3/TRBV12-4 | TRBD2 | CASSLFPAGVKHTDTQYF | TGTGCCAGCAGTTTATTCCCAGCGGGGGTTAAACACACAGATACGCAGTATTTT
TRBJ2-1 | few | TRBV12-3/TRBV12-4 | - | CASSLYIRDEQFF | TGTGCCAGCAGTTTATATATTCGTGATGAGCAGTTCTTC
TRBJ2-1 | many | TRBV28 | TRBD2 | CASSPGTSGRAGEQFF | TGTGCCAGCAGTCCGGGGACTAGCGGGAGGGCCGGTGAGCAGTTCTTC
TRBJ1-2 | many | TRBV9 | - | CASSAGGEEIGDYGYTF | TGTGCCAGCAGCGCTGGAGGCGAGGAAATCGGGGACTATGGCTACACCTTC
TRBJ2-5 | - | TRBV12-3/TRBV12-4 | - | CASSFQGLETQYF | TGTGCCAGCAGTTTTCAGGGATTGGAGACCCAGTACTTC
TRBJ2-7 | - | TRBV20-1 | TRBD2 | CSAEVGRAYEQYF | TGCAGCGCGGAAGTCGGGAGGGCCTACGAGCAGTACTTC
TRBJ2-1 | - | TRBV6-2/TRBV6-3 | - | CASSYVLPNEQFF | TGTGCCAGCAGTTATGTACTTCCCAATGAGCAGTTCTTC
TRBJ2-7 | - | TRBV5-1 | - | CASSWDTGYEQYF | TGCGCCAGCAGCTGGGACACGGGATACGAGCAGTACTTC
TRBJ2-1 | many | TRBV7-3 | - | CASSLTRGSYNEQFF | TGTGCCAGCAGCTTAACTAGGGGCTCCTACAATGAGCAGTTCTTC
TRBJ2-7 | - | TRBV5-1 | - | CASSSGSSQISYEQYF | TGCGCCAGCAGCTCTGGCAGTAGTCAGATCTCCTACGAGCAGTACTTC
TRBJ2-4 | many | TRBV19 | - | CASSTSGRRRERNIQYF | TGTGCCAGTAGTACCTCAGGTCGGAGGAGGGAAAGAAACATTCAGTACTTC
TRBJ2-2 | many | TRBV5-1 | - | CASSSGQRNTGELFF | TGCGCCAGCAGCTCCGGACAGCGGAACACCGGGGAGCTGTTTTTT
TRBJ2-3 | few | TRBV20-1 | TRBD1 | CSASDRESGTDTQYF | TGCAGTGCTTCAGACAGGGAATCGGGCACAGATACGCAGTATTTT
TRBJ2-3 | many | TRBV3-1 | - | CASSQEPRPPLRDTQYF | TGTGCCAGCAGCCAAGAACCAAGGCCCCCTCTACGGGATACGCAGTATTTT
TRBJ2-7 | - | TRBV6-1 | TRBD2 | CASSEWLAGPYEQYF | TGTGCCAGCAGTGAATGGCTAGCGGGGCCCTACGAGCAGTACTTC
TRBJ1-6 | - | TRBV27 | - | CASKLGILEYSPLHF | TGTGCCAGCAAATTGGGAATTTTAGAGTATTCACCACTCCACTTT
TRBJ2-3 | - | TRBV5-1 | - | CASSSWGGQSTDTQYF | TGCGCCAGCAGCTCGTGGGGAGGACAGAGCACAGATACGCAGTATTTT
TRBJ2-1 | many | TRBV13 | TRBD2 | CASSFYLAGYNEQFF | TGTGCCAGCAGCTTTTACCTAGCGGGATACAATGAGCAGTTCTTC
TRBJ2-1 | many | TRBV20-1 | TRBD2 | CSASSGRANEQFF | TGCAGTGCTAGTAGCGGGAGGGCGAATGAGCAGTTCTTC
TRBJ1-1 | few | TRBV9 | TRBD1 | CASSEYQGGTEAFF | TGTGCCAGCAGCGAATACCAGGGGGGGACTGAAGCTTTCTTT
TRBJ2-7 | many | TRBV10-3 | - | CAISAQEVEQYF | TGTGCCATCAGTGCACAGGAGGTCGAGCAGTACTTC
TRBJ1-1 | many | TRBV6-5 | - | CASSYLDRRTEAFF | TGTGCCAGCAGTTACCTGGACAGAAGGACTGAAGCTTTCTTT
TRBJ2-3 | many | TRBV12-3/TRBV12-4 | - | CASSLSGGTDTQYF | TGTGCCAGCAGTTTATCGGGAGGCACAGATACGCAGTATTTT
TRBJ1-5 | few | TRBV6-2/TRBV6-3 | TRBD1 | CASSFSPFDRGNQPQHF | TGTGCCAGCAGTTTTTCCCCCTTTGACAGGGGCAATCAGCCCCAGCATTTT
TRBJ2-5 | many | TRBV29-1 | - | CSGGRGSQETQYF | TGCAGTGGTGGCAGGGGCAGCCAAGAGACCCAGTACTTC
TRBJ2-7 | - | TRBV28 | TRBD2 | CASQHGASGPGEQYF | TGTGCCAGCCAACATGGGGCTAGCGGCCCCGGCGAGCAGTACTTC
TRBJ2-1 | many | TRBV3-1 | TRBD2 | CASSQVFGGTYNEQFF | TGTGCCAGCAGCCAAGTATTCGGGGGGACTTACAATGAGCAGTTCTTC
TRBJ2-7 | many | TRBV12-3/TRBV12-4 | TRBD1 | CASSLGPGQDSYEQYF | TGTGCCAGCAGTTTAGGGCCGGGACAGGACTCCTACGAGCAGTACTTC
TRBJ1-2 | - | TRBV4-3 | - | CASSQDLVANYGYTF | TGCGCCAGCAGCCAAGACCTCGTAGCTAACTATGGCTACACCTTC
TRBJ2-2 | many | TRBV7-8 | TRBD2 | CASSSALAEKTGELFF | TGTGCCAGCAGCTCAGCACTAGCGGAAAAGACCGGGGAGCTGTTTTTT
TRBJ1-2 | many | TRBV3-1 | - | CASSPGSWNYGYTF | TGTGCCAGCAGCCCGGGCTCCTGGAACTATGGCTACACCTTC
TRBJ2-1 | few | TRBV7-2 | - | CASSQRATPNNEQFF | TGTGCCAGCAGTCAACGGGCGACCCCGAACAATGAGCAGTTCTTC